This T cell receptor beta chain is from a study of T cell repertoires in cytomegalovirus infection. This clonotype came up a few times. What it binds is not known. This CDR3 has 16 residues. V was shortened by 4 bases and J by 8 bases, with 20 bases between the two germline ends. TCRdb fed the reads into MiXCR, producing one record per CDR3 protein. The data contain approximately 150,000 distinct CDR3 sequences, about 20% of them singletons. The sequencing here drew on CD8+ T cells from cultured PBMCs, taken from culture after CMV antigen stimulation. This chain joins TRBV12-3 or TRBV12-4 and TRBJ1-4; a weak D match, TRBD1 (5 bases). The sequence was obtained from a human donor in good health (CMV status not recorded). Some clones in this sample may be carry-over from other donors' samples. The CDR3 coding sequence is TGTGCCAGCAGTTCTCCAACAGGTGTTCTTACCGAAAAACTGTTTTTT. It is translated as CASSSPTGVLTEKLFF.